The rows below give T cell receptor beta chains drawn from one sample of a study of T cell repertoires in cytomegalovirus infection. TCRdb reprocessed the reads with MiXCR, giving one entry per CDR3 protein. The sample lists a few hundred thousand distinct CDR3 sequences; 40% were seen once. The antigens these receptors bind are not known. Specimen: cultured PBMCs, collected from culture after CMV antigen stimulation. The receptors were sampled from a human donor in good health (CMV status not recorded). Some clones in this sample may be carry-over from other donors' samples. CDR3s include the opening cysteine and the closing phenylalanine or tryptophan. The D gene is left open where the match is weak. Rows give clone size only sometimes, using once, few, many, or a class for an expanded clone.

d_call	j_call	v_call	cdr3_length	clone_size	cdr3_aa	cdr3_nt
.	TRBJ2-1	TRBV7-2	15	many	CASSLAGAILNEQFF	TGTGCCAGCAGCTTAGCGGGAGCAATCCTCAATGAGCAGTTCTTC
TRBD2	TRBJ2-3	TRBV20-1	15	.	CSATGKRGDTDTQYF	TGCAGTGCTACTGGAAAGCGGGGGGACACAGATACGCAGTATTTT
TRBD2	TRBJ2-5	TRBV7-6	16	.	CASSPVAGEIGETQYF	TGTGCCAGCAGCCCAGTGGCGGGGGAAATCGGAGAGACCCAGTACTTC
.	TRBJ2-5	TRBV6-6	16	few	CASSYSDLVYHGTQYF	TGTGCCAGCAGTTACTCGGATCTAGTATATCACGGGACCCAGTACTTC
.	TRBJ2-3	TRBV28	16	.	CASSLYAGSSTDTQYF	TGTGCCAGCAGTTTATATGCGGGATCTAGCACAGATACGCAGTATTTT
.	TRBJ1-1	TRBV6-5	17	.	CASSLRPDTGLGTEAFF	TGTGCCAGCAGTCTCCGACCCGATACAGGGCTGGGGACTGAAGCTTTCTTT
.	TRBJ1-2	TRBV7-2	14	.	CASSEEMGGVGYTF	TGTGCCAGCAGCGAGGAGATGGGGGGCGTTGGCTACACCTTC
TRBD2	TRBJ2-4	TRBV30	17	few	CAWSVGRGVLAKNIQYF	TGTGCCTGGAGTGTCGGCCGGGGGGTTCTAGCCAAAAACATTCAGTACTTC
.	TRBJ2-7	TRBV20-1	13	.	CSAIPENSYEQYF	TGCAGTGCTATCCCTGAAAATTCCTACGAGCAGTACTTC
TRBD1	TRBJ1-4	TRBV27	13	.	CASSGTVDEKLFF	TGTGCCAGCAGCGGGACAGTTGATGAAAAACTGTTTTTT
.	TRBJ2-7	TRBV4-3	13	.	CASSQSNDYEQYF	TGCGCCAGCAGCCAATCAAATGACTACGAGCAGTACTTC
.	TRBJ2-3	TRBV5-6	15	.	CASSATRRRTDTQYF	TGTGCCAGCAGCGCTACTAGGAGACGGACAGATACGCAGTATTTT
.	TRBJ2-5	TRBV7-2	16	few	CASSHHRQMPQETQYF	TGTGCCAGCAGCCACCACCGGCAAATGCCACAAGAGACCCAGTACTTC
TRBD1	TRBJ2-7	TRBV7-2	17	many	CASSTSRYRGLYHEQYF	TGTGCCAGCAGCACTTCCCGATACAGGGGGCTGTACCACGAGCAGTACTTC
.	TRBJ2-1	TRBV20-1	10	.	CSATRVEQFF	TGCAGTGCTACTAGGGTTGAGCAGTTCTTC
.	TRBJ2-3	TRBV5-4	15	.	CASSLLTGGADTQYF	TGTGCCAGCAGCCTCCTCACCGGGGGAGCAGATACGCAGTATTTT
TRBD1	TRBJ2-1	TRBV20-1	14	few	CSAPDRGTYNEQFF	TGCAGTGCACCAGACAGGGGGACCTACAATGAGCAGTTCTTC
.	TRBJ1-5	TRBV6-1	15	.	CASSEWGTENQPQHF	TGTGCCAGCAGTGAATGGGGGACTGAGAATCAGCCCCAGCATTTT
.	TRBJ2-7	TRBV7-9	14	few	CASSEFGATYEQYF	TGTGCCAGCAGCGAATTTGGGGCGACGTACGAGCAGTACTTC
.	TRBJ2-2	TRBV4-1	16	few	CASSHGAGRYTGELFF	TGCGCCAGCAGCCACGGGGCAGGAAGATACACCGGGGAGCTGTTTTTT
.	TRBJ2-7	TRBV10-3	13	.	CAISDMGVYEQYF	TGTGCCATCAGTGACATGGGTGTTTACGAGCAGTACTTC
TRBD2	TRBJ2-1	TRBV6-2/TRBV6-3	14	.	CASAGLAGYNEQFF	TGTGCCAGTGCCGGACTAGCGGGTTACAATGAGCAGTTCTTC
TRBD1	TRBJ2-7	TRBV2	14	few	CASSGQGAEYEQYF	TGTGCCAGCAGTGGGCAGGGGGCGGAGTACGAGCAGTACTTC
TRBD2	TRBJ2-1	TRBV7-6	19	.	CASSLTTSGVFSSYNEQFF	TGTGCCAGCAGCTTAACGACTAGCGGGGTCTTCAGCTCCTACAATGAGCAGTTCTTC
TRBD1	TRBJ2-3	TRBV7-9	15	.	CASSPPGQLTDTQYF	TGTGCCAGCAGCCCCCCGGGACAGCTCACAGATACGCAGTATTTT
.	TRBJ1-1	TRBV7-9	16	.	CASSPGRWDVKTEAFF	TGTGCCAGCAGCCCAGGACGGTGGGACGTTAAAACTGAAGCTTTCTTT
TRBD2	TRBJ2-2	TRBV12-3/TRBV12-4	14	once	CASVTSEGTGELFF	TGTGCCAGCGTAACTAGCGAGGGCACCGGGGAGCTGTTTTTT
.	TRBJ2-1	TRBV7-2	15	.	CASSLKASSYNEQFF	TGTGCCAGCAGCTTAAAGGCGAGCTCCTACAATGAGCAGTTCTTC
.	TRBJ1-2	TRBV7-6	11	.	CASSARVGYTF	TGTGCCAGCAGCGCCAGGGTTGGCTACACCTTC
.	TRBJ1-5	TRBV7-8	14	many	CASSLGESNQPQHF	TGTGCCAGCAGCTTAGGGGAGAGCAATCAGCCCCAGCATTTT
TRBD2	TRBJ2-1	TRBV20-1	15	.	CSASQTSGKSNEQFF	TGCAGTGCTAGTCAGACTAGCGGGAAGTCGAATGAGCAGTTCTTC
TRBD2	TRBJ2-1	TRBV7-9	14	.	CASARSGTPDEQFF	TGTGCCAGCGCACGTAGCGGGACTCCAGATGAGCAGTTCTTC
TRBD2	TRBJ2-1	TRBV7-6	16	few	CASTLGGGLAGGPQFF	TGTGCCAGCACCCTAGGGGGGGGACTAGCGGGAGGGCCGCAGTTCTTC
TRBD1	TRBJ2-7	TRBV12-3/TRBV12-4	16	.	CASSLRGTGASYEQYF	TGTGCCAGCAGTTTAAGGGGAACAGGGGCGTCCTACGAGCAGTACTTC
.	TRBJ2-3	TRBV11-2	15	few	CASSYRALSTDTQYF	TGTGCCAGCAGCTACCGGGCCCTTAGCACAGATACGCAGTATTTT
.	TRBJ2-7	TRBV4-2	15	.	CASSQDPKGTYEQYF	TGTGCCAGCAGCCAAGATCCCAAGGGCACCTACGAGCAGTACTTC
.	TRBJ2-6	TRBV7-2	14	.	CASSLKAGANVLTF	TGTGCCAGCAGCCTAAAGGCTGGGGCCAACGTCCTGACTTTC
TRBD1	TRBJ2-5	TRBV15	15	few	CATSRTGVYEETQYF	TGTGCCACCAGCAGAACAGGGGTCTATGAAGAGACCCAGTACTTC
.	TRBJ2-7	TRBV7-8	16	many	CASSPIGTDSSYEQYF	TGTGCCAGCAGCCCCATAGGGACGGATAGCTCCTACGAGCAGTACTTC
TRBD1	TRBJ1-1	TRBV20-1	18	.	CSARHVPGQGGRNTEAFF	TGCAGTGCTAGACACGTCCCGGGACAGGGGGGTCGGAACACTGAAGCTTTCTTT
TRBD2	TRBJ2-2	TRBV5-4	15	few	CATTPSGTFTGELFF	TGTGCCACCACTCCTAGCGGGACTTTCACCGGGGAGCTGTTTTTT
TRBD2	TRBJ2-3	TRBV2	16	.	CASSEGLAGPGDTQYF	TGTGCCAGCAGTGAAGGACTAGCGGGGCCTGGAGATACGCAGTATTTT
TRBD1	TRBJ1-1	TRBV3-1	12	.	CAGGQGVTEAFF	TGTGCTGGCGGGCAGGGGGTCACTGAAGCTTTCTTT
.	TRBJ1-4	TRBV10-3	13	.	CAIRGIRDEKLFF	TGTGCCATCAGGGGGATCAGGGATGAAAAACTGTTTTTT
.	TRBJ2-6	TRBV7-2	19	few	CASTRLPKGGLAGANVLTF	TGTGCCAGCACCCGCTTACCCAAGGGGGGATTGGCTGGGGCCAACGTCCTGACTTTC
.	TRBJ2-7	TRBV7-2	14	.	CASSLGGKGVEQYF	TGTGCCAGCAGCCTAGGGGGAAAGGGGGTCGAGCAGTACTTC
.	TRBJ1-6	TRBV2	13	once	CASTPDISSPLHF	TGTGCCAGCACCCCGGACATCAGTTCACCCCTCCACTTT
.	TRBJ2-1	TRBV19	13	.	CASSIVVGGEQFF	TGTGCCAGTAGTATAGTGGTCGGCGGGGAGCAGTTCTTC
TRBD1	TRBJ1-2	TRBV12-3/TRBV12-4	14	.	CASSRGQANYGYTF	TGTGCCAGCAGCCGTGGACAGGCGAACTATGGCTACACCTTC